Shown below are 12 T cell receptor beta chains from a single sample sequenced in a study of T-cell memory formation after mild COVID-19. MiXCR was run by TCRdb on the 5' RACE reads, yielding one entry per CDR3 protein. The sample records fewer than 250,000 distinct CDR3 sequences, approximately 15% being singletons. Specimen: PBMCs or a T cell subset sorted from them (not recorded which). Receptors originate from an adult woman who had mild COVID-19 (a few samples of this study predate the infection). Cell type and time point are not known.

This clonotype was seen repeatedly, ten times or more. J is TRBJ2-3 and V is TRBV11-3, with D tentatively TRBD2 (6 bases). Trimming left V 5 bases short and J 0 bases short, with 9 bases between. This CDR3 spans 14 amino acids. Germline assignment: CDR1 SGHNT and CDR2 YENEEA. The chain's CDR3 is CASSRGTSTDTQYF. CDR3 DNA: TGTGCCAGCAGCCGCGGGACTAGCACAGATACGCAGTATTTT.

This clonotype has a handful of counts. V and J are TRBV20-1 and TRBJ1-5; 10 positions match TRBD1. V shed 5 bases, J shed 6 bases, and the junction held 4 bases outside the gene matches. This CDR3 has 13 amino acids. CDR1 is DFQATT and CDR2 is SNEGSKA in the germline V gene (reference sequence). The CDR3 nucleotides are TGCAGTGCTGCGGGGACAGGGGTTCAGCCCCAGCATTTT. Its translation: CSAAGTGVQPQHF.

The CDR3 region has the DNA TGTGCCAGCTCGCCGGGGCAGGTGAGGACAGATACGCAGTATTTT. Its protein product is CASSPGQVRTDTQYF. The genes are TRBV18 and TRBJ2-3; D possibly matches TRBD1 or TRBD2 (5 bases each). There are 15 residues in the CDR3. Germline lookup yields CDR1 KGHSH and CDR2 LQKENI. Trimming left V 6 bases short and J 3 bases short, with 16 bases between.

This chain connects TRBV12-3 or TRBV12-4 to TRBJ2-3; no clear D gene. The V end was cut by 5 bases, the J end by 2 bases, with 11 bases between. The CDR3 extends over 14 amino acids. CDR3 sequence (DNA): TGTGCCAGCAGTCTCGCACGATTCACAGATACGCAGTATTTT. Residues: CASSLARFTDTQYF.

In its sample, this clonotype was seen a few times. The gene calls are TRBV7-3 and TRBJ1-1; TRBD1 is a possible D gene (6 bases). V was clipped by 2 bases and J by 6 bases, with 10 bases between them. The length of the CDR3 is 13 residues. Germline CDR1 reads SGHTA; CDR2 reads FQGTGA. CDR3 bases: TGTGCCAGCAGCTTATCTGGGGGCGCTGAAGCTTTCTTT. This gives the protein CASSLSGGAEAFF.

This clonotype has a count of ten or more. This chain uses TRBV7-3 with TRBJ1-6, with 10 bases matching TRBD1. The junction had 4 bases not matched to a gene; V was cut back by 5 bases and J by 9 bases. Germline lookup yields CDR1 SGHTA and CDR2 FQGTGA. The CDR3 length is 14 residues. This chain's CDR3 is CASSRDRGSSPLHF. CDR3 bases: TGTGCCAGCAGCCGGGACAGGGGAAGTTCACCCCTCCACTTT.

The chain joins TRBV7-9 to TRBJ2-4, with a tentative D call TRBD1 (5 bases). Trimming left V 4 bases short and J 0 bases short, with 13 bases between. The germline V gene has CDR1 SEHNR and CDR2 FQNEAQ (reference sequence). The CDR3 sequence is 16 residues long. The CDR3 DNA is TGTGCCAGCAGCTCGACAGCGACGGTAGCCAAAAACATTCAGTACTTC. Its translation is CASSSTATVAKNIQYF.

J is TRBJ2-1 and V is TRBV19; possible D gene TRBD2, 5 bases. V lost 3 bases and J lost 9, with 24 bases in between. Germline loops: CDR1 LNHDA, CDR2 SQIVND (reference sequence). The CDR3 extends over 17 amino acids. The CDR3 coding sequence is TGTGCCAGTAGTATTTCTACCTCTAGCAGCACGGGCAGTGAGCAGTTCTTC. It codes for CASSISTSSSTGSEQFF.

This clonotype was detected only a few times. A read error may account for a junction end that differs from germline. The CDR3 region is CASKYQETQYF. CDR3 DNA sequence: TGTGCCAGCAAATACCAGGAGACCCAGTACTTC. V gene TRBV7-6 combines with J gene TRBJ2-5; D call uncertain. This CDR3 has 11 amino acids. From germline, CDR1 is SGHVS and CDR2 FNYEAQ.

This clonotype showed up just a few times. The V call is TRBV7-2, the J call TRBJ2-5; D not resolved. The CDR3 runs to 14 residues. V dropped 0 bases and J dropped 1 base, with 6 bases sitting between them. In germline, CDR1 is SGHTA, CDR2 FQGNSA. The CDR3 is CASSLAALQETQYF. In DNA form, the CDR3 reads TGTGCCAGCAGCTTAGCCGCACTCCAAGAGACCCAGTACTTC.

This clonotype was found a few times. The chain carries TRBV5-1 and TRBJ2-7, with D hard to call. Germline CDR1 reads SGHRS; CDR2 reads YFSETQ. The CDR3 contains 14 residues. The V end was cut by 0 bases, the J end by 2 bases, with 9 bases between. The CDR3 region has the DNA TGCGCCAGCAGCTTGGAGCTGTCCGCCTACGAGCAGTACTTC. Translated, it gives CASSLELSAYEQYF.

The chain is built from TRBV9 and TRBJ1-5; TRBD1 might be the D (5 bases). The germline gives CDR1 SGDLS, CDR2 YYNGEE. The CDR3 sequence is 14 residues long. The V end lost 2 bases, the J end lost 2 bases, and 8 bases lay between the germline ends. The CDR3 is CASSVDSGNQPQHF. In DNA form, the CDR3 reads TGTGCCAGCAGCGTCGACAGTGGCAATCAGCCCCAGCATTTT.